What follows describes a single TCR beta chain. The sample belongs to a study of blood T cell repertoires in COVID-19. Sequenced by immunoSEQ multiplex PCR; TCRdb stores in-frame clones only, minus some. Here the sample spans 220,000 or so clones, about 90% being singletons. V gave up 6 bases and J gave up 5 bases; unmatched junction bases: 7. Germline V gene data show CDR1 as LNHDA and CDR2 as SQIVND (reference sequence). The CDR3 is 15 amino acids. Recruits, aged about 18 to 100 years, lived in approximately 26 US areas. V and J are TRBV19 and TRBJ1-6, with 7 bases that match TRBD1. This receptor was taken from a man between 25 and 39 years old who had been exposed to COVID-19. The sample consisted of PBMCs or T cells enriched from blood (not recorded which). CDR3 sequence: CASRPQTGNNSPLHF. The CDR3 coding sequence is TGTGCCAGTAGACCCCAGACAGGGAATAATTCACCCCTCCACTTT.